This entry lists 25 T cell receptor beta chains sequenced from one sample in a study of identical twins. TCRdb re-called the 5' RACE reads with MiXCR, one entry per CDR3 protein. This table holds 430,000 or so distinct CDR3 sequences, approximately 24% found once. This same sample was also part of a study on T cells expressing NK-cell markers.

The sample taken for sequencing was CD4+ T cells sorted from blood. These TCRs come from a young woman in good health.

J is TRBJ2-5 and V is TRBV4-3; 7 nucleotides match TRBD2. V trimming: 0 bases; J trimming: 2 bases; junction bases outside the gene matches: 12. The CDR3 covers 18 residues. Germline V gene lookup returns CDR1 LGHNA and CDR2 YSLEER. CDR3 sequence: CASSQERGASGSQETQYF. As DNA, the CDR3 is TGCGCCAGCAGCCAAGAAAGAGGTGCTAGCGGATCGCAAGAGACCCAGTACTTC.

The table lists this clonotype with a few counts. The CDR3: CASSLRHFLSGANVLTF. CDR3 coding DNA: TGTGCCAGCAGCTTGAGACATTTTCTATCCGGGGCCAACGTCCTGACTTTC. The rearrangement uses TRBV11-2 and TRBJ2-6; D call uncertain. V dropped 3 bases and J dropped 4 bases, with 16 bases sitting between them. Germline V gives CDR1 SGHAT, CDR2 FQNNGV. CDR3 length: 17 residues.

The table lists this clonotype with a few counts. DNA for the CDR3: TGTGCCAGTAGTAGTCCTAGCGGGGGCCTGATCACCGGGGAGCTGTTTTTT. It yields the protein CASSSPSGGLITGELFF. V gene TRBV19 combines with J gene TRBJ2-2; 10 nucleotides match TRBD2. V dropped 4 bases and J dropped 4; count of bases not matched to a gene: 9. The CDR3 totals 17 residues. Germline V gene sequence: CDR1 LNHDA, CDR2 SQIVND (reference sequence).

V is TRBV5-1 and J is TRBJ2-1; D is perhaps TRBD2 (5 bases). The CDR3 totals 12 residues. The germline V and J ends were trimmed by 4 bases and 8 bases, with 10 bases remaining between them. Germline CDR1 and CDR2: SGHRS and YFSETQ. CDR3 loop: CASSELEDEQFF. The CDR3 DNA reads as TGCGCCAGCAGCGAACTAGAAGATGAGCAGTTCTTC.

The chain uses TRBV3-1 and TRBJ2-2; TRBD1 agrees at 8 bases. V gave up 1 base and J gave up 10 bases; unmatched junction bases: 11. Looked up from germline, CDR1 is LGHDT and CDR2 is YNNKEL (reference sequence). This CDR3 spans 16 amino acids. CDR3 DNA sequence: TGTGCCAGCAGCCAAGGGGACAGGAGGCCTCGGGTGGAGCTGTTTTTT. Amino acid sequence: CASSQGDRRPRVELFF. Variable domain in full (rest from reference TRBV3-1 and TRBJ2-2): DTAVSQTPKYLVTQMGNDKSIKCEQNLGHDTMYWYKQDSKKFLKIMFSYNNKELIINETVPNRFSPKSPDKAHLNLHINSLELGDSAVYFCASSQGDRRPRVELFFGEGSRLTVL.

This chain links TRBV10-3 with TRBJ2-3, with 12 bases identical to TRBD2. CDR3 size: 15 residues. Germline values: CDR1 ENHRY, CDR2 SYGVKD. V gave up 4 bases and J gave up 7 bases; unmatched junction bases: 6. CDR3 coding DNA: TGTGCCATCAGTGCGACTAGCGGGAGCGAGTATACGCAGTATTTT. Its protein product is CAISATSGSEYTQYF.

The chain links TRBV7-3 to TRBJ2-3; no definite D call. Per the germline V gene, CDR1 is SGHTA and CDR2 is FQGTGA. The CDR3 runs 13 residues. Trimming shortened V by 7 bases and J by 6 bases, and 14 bases separated the two germline ends. Written as DNA, the CDR3 is TGTGCCAGCAACATCCGGCTCGGGGATACGCAGTATTTT. The encoded protein is CASNIRLGDTQYF.

This clonotype was observed at least ten times. The chain joins TRBV4-3 to TRBJ2-3; 11 nucleotides agree with TRBD2. Germline CDR1 and CDR2: LGHNA and YSLEER. Trimming took 1 base from V and 2 from J; bases not matched to a gene: 8. The CDR3 runs to 18 residues. CDR3 in amino acids: CASSQGVLAGGFTDTQYF. The CDR3 region has the DNA TGCGCCAGCAGCCAAGGGGTCCTAGCGGGAGGTTTCACAGATACGCAGTATTTT.

This clonotype came up many times. This chain links TRBV20-1 with TRBJ2-3; 8 bases are a match to TRBD2. Germline lookup yields CDR1 DFQATT and CDR2 SNEGSKA (reference sequence). The CDR3 consists of 14 residues. The CDR3 loop is CSPHRRGATDTQYF. The CDR3 region has the DNA TGCAGCCCCCATCGGCGGGGGGCGACAGATACGCAGTATTTT.

Only a few counts were recorded for this clonotype. This chain connects TRBV10-3 to TRBJ2-5; D is perhaps TRBD2 (6 bases). The CDR3 sequence is 13 residues long. Germline assignment: CDR1 ENHRY and CDR2 SYGVKD. Trimming cost V 7 bases and J 3 bases, with 12 bases left between them. This CDR3 is CAIMDYRKETQYF. As DNA, the CDR3 is TGTGCCATCATGGACTACCGAAAAGAGACCCAGTACTTC.

The V gene is TRBV20-1, the J gene TRBJ2-3, with 7 nucleotides matching TRBD2. The CDR3 runs 16 residues. CDR1 and CDR2 (germline): DFQATT, SNEGSKA (reference sequence). With V trimmed by 1 base and J by 0 bases, 7 bases remained unmatched. The CDR3 DNA reads TGCAGTGCTAGAGGTCGCCGGGAGGCTAGCACAGATACGCAGTATTTT. Translated: CSARGRREASTDTQYF.

J is TRBJ2-3 and V is TRBV6-5; unclear D gene. V shed 0 bases and J shed 2 bases, with 9 bases lying between them. The CDR3 has 15 amino acids. In germline, CDR1 is MNHEY, CDR2 SVGAGI. This CDR3 is CASSYSGYHTDTQYF. For the CDR3, the DNA is TGTGCCAGCAGTTACTCTGGCTACCACACAGATACGCAGTATTTT.

This clonotype was detected ten times or more. This chain connects TRBV12-3 or TRBV12-4 to TRBJ1-2, with TRBD1 matching 8 bases. The ends lost 4 bases at V and 3 bases at J; junction bases unmatched: 7. CDR3 length: 15 amino acids. The CDR3 sequence is CASSSDREGYYGYTF. The CDR3 nucleotides are TGTGCCAGCAGTTCGGACAGGGAGGGGTACTATGGCTACACCTTC.

The CDR3 here is CANGVGNQPQHF. CDR3 sequence (DNA): TGTGCCAACGGGGTTGGCAATCAGCCCCAGCATTTT. The chain uses TRBV6-6 and TRBJ1-5; D unclear. This CDR3 has 12 residues. The ends were cut back, 10 bases at V and 2 bases at J, with 9 bases in the middle. Per the germline V gene, CDR1 is MNHNY and CDR2 is SVGAGI (reference sequence).

This clonotype was found many times. The chain links TRBV5-1 to TRBJ2-2; D is unresolved. The V end lost 0 bases, the J end lost 6 bases, and 6 bases lay between the germline ends. Germline V gives CDR1 SGHRS, CDR2 YFSETQ. The CDR3 is made up of 13 amino acids. The CDR3 coding sequence is TGCGCCAGCAGCTTGGACCCTTCCGGGGAGCTGTTTTTT. Translating gives CASSLDPSGELFF. The entire variable domain, with the rest obtained from reference TRBV5-1 and TRBJ2-2, is as follows: KAGVTQTPRYLIKTRGQQVTLSCSPISGHRSVSWYQQTPGQGLQFLFEYFSETQRNKGNFPGRFSGRQFSNSRSEMNVSTLELGDSALYLCASSLDPSGELFFGEGSRLTVL.

The chain employs TRBV20-1 and TRBJ1-1; TRBD1 matches at 7 bases. The ends lost 0 bases at V and 4 bases at J; junction bases unmatched: 8. The CDR3 runs 15 residues. CDR1 and CDR2 (germline): DFQATT, SNEGSKA (reference sequence). The CDR3, as DNA: TGCAGTGCTAGAGAACGACAGGGTTTCGGCACTGAAGCTTTCTTT. Its protein is CSARERQGFGTEAFF.

V is TRBV2 and J is TRBJ2-7; 11 positions agree with TRBD1. Looked up from germline, CDR1 is SNHLY and CDR2 is FYNNEI. The junction had 5 bases not matched to a gene; V was cut back by 10 bases and J by 3 bases. The CDR3 totals 13 residues. This CDR3 reads CATGTGGFYEQYF. In DNA, the CDR3 is TGTGCCACTGGGACAGGGGGGTTCTACGAGCAGTACTTC. The variable domain in full, completed from reference TRBV2 and TRBJ2-7, reads EPEVTQTPSHQVTQMGQEVILRCVPISNHLYFYWYRQILGQKVEFLVSFYNNEISEKSEIFDDQFSVERPDGSNFTLKIRSTKLEDSAMYFCATGTGGFYEQYFGPGTRLTVT.

The rearrangement uses TRBV7-9 and TRBJ2-1, with a weak D call TRBD2 (6 bases). V was trimmed by 3 bases and J by 7 bases, leaving 10 bases between them. The length of the CDR3 is 13 residues. CDR1 is SEHNR, CDR2 FQNEAQ, per germline (reference sequence). CDR3 DNA: TGTGCCAGCAGCTTCTCAGGGAGGAATGAGCAGTTCTTC. Translation gives CASSFSGRNEQFF.

This clonotype was seen only a few times. The chain employs TRBV10-1 and TRBJ1-1; D is ambiguous. Trimming stripped 6 bases from V and 6 bases from J, with 17 bases between. In germline, CDR1 is WNHNN, CDR2 SYGVQD (reference sequence). There are 14 residues in the CDR3. In DNA form, the CDR3 reads TGCGCCAGCAGCGAACGGCCCACTGGATCTGAAGCTTTCTTT. It specifies CASSERPTGSEAFF.

This chain uses TRBV20-1 with TRBJ2-5, with TRBD2 identical over 9 bases. J gave up 3 bases and V 2 bases, and 7 bases lay outside the gene matches. CDR1 DFQATT and CDR2 SNEGSKA come from the germline V gene (reference sequence). The CDR3 has 15 residues. CDR3 bases: TGCAGTGCTAGATCTCCGACTAGCGGTAAAGAGACCCAGTACTTC. Translation: CSARSPTSGKETQYF.

This clonotype was seen a handful of times. The CDR3 DNA reads as TGCGCCAGCAGCTGGGGAGCGGGAGGGACCACAGATACGCAGTATTTT. This translates into CASSWGAGGTTDTQYF. The V gene is TRBV5-1, the J gene TRBJ2-3; 10 bases fit TRBD2. The V and J ends lost 3 bases and 2 bases, in that order; junction bases with no gene match: 6. CDR1 is SGHRS and CDR2 is YFSETQ in the germline V gene. This CDR3 comprises 16 residues. The full variable domain, in which reference TRBV5-1 and TRBJ2-3 provide the parts outside the CDR3, is KAGVTQTPRYLIKTRGQQVTLSCSPISGHRSVSWYQQTPGQGLQFLFEYFSETQRNKGNFPGRFSGRQFSNSRSEMNVSTLELGDSALYLCASSWGAGGTTDTQYFGPGTRLTVL.

A few counts support this clonotype. The chain joins TRBV5-1 to TRBJ2-2; tentatively, D is TRBD2 (6 bases). Germline lookup yields CDR1 SGHRS and CDR2 YFSETQ. V dropped 2 bases and J dropped 5 bases, with 16 bases sitting between them. The CDR3 length is 16 residues. This CDR3 is CASSFGPNGGTGELFF. As DNA, the CDR3 is TGCGCCAGCAGCTTCGGGCCCAACGGGGGTACCGGGGAGCTGTTTTTT.

The gene calls are TRBV20-1 and TRBJ2-7; D unresolved. This CDR3 spans 12 amino acids. Looked up from germline, CDR1 is DFQATT and CDR2 is SNEGSKA (reference sequence). Between the trimmed V and J ends, which lost 1 base and 8 bases, there was a span of 12 bases. The CDR3 nucleotides are TGCAGTGCTAGAGTGATTGGGGAACAGCAGTACTTC. It translates to CSARVIGEQQYF.

This clonotype was seen at least ten times. The chain links TRBV12-3 or TRBV12-4 to TRBJ2-5; possible D gene TRBD1, 5 bases. CDR3 length: 12 amino acids. The ends were cut back, 6 bases at V and 11 bases at J, with 16 bases in the middle. This CDR3 reads CASSLTVGAQYF. DNA for the CDR3: TGTGCCAGCAGCCTGACAGTAGGAGCTCAGTACTTC.

The chain recombines TRBV7-9 with TRBJ2-7; TRBD1 aligns across 8 bases. CDR3 length: 13 residues. In germline, CDR1 is SEHNR, CDR2 FQNEAQ (reference sequence). J gave up 12 bases and V 5 bases, and 12 bases lay outside the gene matches. The CDR3 nucleotides are TGTGCCAGCAGCAAAGACAGGGGCACTGGAGCGTACTTC. Its protein is CASSKDRGTGAYF.